This T cell receptor beta chain originates from a study of response to subunit inactivated influenza vaccine. Overall study results and limits: The authors proposed limited new T cell recruitment per seasonal influenza vaccination.

By share, this clonotype counts as medium-sized. The antigen is unknown. In TCRdb, the RT-PCR reads were re-called with MiXCR into one record per CDR3 protein. The data hold under 950,000 distinct CDR3 sequences, with 21% observed a single time. The CDR3 consists of 14 residues. The V gene's germline CDR1 is SQVTM and CDR2 ANQGSEA. The trim removed 1 base at V and 6 bases at J, leaving 4 bases unmatched. This sequence originates from a man aged 50 or older who received an inactivated influenza vaccine. The gene calls are TRBV29-1 and TRBJ2-1, with TRBD1 identical over 9 bases. The sample was PBMCs from blood, taken about 5 days after vaccination. This CDR3 reads CSVEGTGDLNEQFF. The CDR3 DNA sequence: TGCAGCGTTGAAGGGACAGGGGACCTCAATGAGCAGTTCTTC.